Shown below are 11 T cell receptor beta chains from a single sample sequenced in a study of T-cell reconstitution after alpha-beta-depleted transplantation in children. Preparation of the TCRbeta library used unique molecular identifiers. MiXCR, run by TCRdb on the PCR reads, gives a single entry per CDR3 protein. Found here are about 360,000 distinct CDR3 sequences, about an eighth of them singletons; the top ten hold roughly 4.5%. The sequences come from PBMCs, collected from the stem cell graft. The receptors here all came from a human donor who donated a stem cell graft to a child with Fanconi anemia.

Comment on this clonotype: This is likely a read error, given that the CDR3 carries no conserved phenylalanine or tryptophan at its end. The gene calls are TRBV29-1 and TRBJ2-5; D not resolved. The CDR3 runs 11 residues. V was shortened by 2 bases and J by 7 bases, with 8 bases between the two germline ends. Germline CDR1 reads SQVTM; CDR2 reads ANQGSEA. CDR3 nucleotides: TGCAGCGTTGAACTAGGGATGACCCAGTACTAC. Its protein product is CSVELGMTQYY.

This clonotype was seen only a few times. V usage is TRBV7-9 and J usage is TRBJ1-1, with 9 bases identical to TRBD1. Germline V gene lookup returns CDR1 SEHNR and CDR2 FQNEAQ (reference sequence). The CDR3 runs 15 residues. J was trimmed by 3 bases and V by 4 bases; bases with no gene match: 6. The CDR3 sequence: CASSWTQGADTEAFF. The DNA of the CDR3 is TGTGCCAGCAGCTGGACACAGGGGGCCGACACTGAAGCTTTCTTT.

This clonotype came up many times. V is TRBV11-2 and J is TRBJ1-3, with D unresolved. Trimming removed 5 bases at V and 0 bases at J, with 11 bases between. Germline V gene data show CDR1 as SGHAT and CDR2 as FQNNGV. CDR3 length: 15 amino acids. DNA of the CDR3: TGTGCCAGCAGCCCCGGACGGTCCTCTGGAAACACCATATATTTT. Translating gives CASSPGRSSGNTIYF.

The V and J genes are TRBV7-2 and TRBJ2-2; TRBD2 aligns across 10 bases. This CDR3 comprises 16 residues. Germline V gene lookup returns CDR1 SGHTA and CDR2 FQGNSA. The V and J ends lost 6 bases and 3 bases, in that order; junction bases with no gene match: 7. The CDR3 bases are TGTGCCAGCAGGGGTACTAGCGGGGTGTACACCGGGGAGCTGTTTTTT. Amino acid sequence: CASRGTSGVYTGELFF.

This chain's CDR3 is CASSLAPGHQFTDTQYF. CDR3 DNA sequence: TGTGCCAGCAGCTTGGCACCGGGACACCAATTCACAGATACGCAGTATTTT. The V call is TRBV5-6, the J call TRBJ2-3, with a tentative D call TRBD1 (6 bases). The CDR3 length is 17 residues. Deletions cut 0 bases from V and 2 bases from J, with 16 bases between. Per germline, CDR1 SGHDT and CDR2 YYEEEE.

This clonotype has ten or more counts. The chain has TRBV12-3 or TRBV12-4 and TRBJ1-1; the D is unclear. V lost 6 bases, J lost 5 bases, and 10 bases lay in between. There are 12 residues in the CDR3. In nucleotides, the CDR3 is TGTGCCAGCAGCAAAATGATAACTGAAGCTTTCTTT. Amino acid sequence: CASSKMITEAFF.

CDR3 residues: CASSGQGLSGNTIYF. DNA of the CDR3: TGCGCCAGCAGCGGACAGGGGCTCTCTGGAAACACCATATATTTT. The chain recombines TRBV4-3 with TRBJ1-3, with 9 bases lining up with TRBD1. The germline gives CDR1 LGHNA, CDR2 YSLEER. The ends lost 5 bases at V and 0 bases at J; junction bases unmatched: 2. CDR3 length: 15 amino acids.

J is TRBJ2-1 and V is TRBV7-9, with D perhaps matching TRBD1 (6 bases). The CDR3 contains 15 residues. Between the trimmed V and J ends, which lost 1 base and 9 bases, there was a span of 16 bases. The V gene's germline CDR1 is SEHNR and CDR2 FQNEAQ (reference sequence). Here the CDR3 reads CASSLENARGSEQFF. CDR3 coding DNA: TGTGCCAGCAGCTTAGAAAACGCGAGGGGGAGTGAGCAGTTCTTC.

The DNA of the CDR3 is TGTGCCAGCAGTCCTCTGGAGCGGATAATCAATGAGCAGTTCTTC. It encodes CASSPLERIINEQFF. The chain recombines TRBV27 with TRBJ2-1; perhaps TRBD2 as D (5 bases). The CDR3 sequence is 15 residues long. V was pared by 5 bases and J by 6 bases, with 17 bases between. The germline V gene has CDR1 MNHEY and CDR2 SMNVEV (reference sequence).

This clonotype was counted a few times. The J gene is TRBJ2-1, the V gene TRBV18; 10 bases fit TRBD1. This CDR3 has 15 residues. Looked up from germline, CDR1 is KGHSH and CDR2 is LQKENI. Trimming took 5 bases from V and 5 from J; bases not matched to a gene: 6. The CDR3 loop reads CASSSRQGANNEQFF. The DNA for the CDR3 is TGTGCCAGCTCATCGAGACAGGGGGCAAACAATGAGCAGTTCTTC.

This chain connects TRBV11-2 to TRBJ2-7, with 7 nucleotides matching TRBD1. There are 14 residues in the CDR3. V dropped 5 bases and J dropped 5; count of bases not matched to a gene: 9. Per germline, CDR1 SGHAT and CDR2 FQNNGV. Written as DNA, the CDR3 is TGTGCCAGCAGCCCGAGGACAGGAAAAGACGAGCAGTACTTC. Translation: CASSPRTGKDEQYF.